A single T cell receptor beta chain is shown here with its context. Its specific antigen is unknown. Within one base of it there is no much larger clone, and no base qualities were kept. From a lookup of the germline V gene, CDR1 and CDR2 are SGHTA and FQGTGA. Relative to germline, V is 2 bases shorter and J is 0 bases shorter, with 9 bases between their ends. From the cysteine up to the phenylalanine, the CDR3 has a length of 15 residues. The sequence is cut down to CDR3 DNA, 45 bases in frame from base 1. The library relied on the immunoSEQ multiplex PCR assay. The immuneACCESS repertoire file appears here via TCRdb, limited to in-frame rearrangements. These files lack a portion of the clones; in checked studies, under half of the deficit traces to unresolved V genes, and the cause of the others is not known. This sample holds approximately 730,000 clones; 75% to 90% were observed only once. The top ten clonotypes cover about 0.0098% of the sample.

The record originates from a study of shared T cell receptors in the human thymus (dated by TCRdb to about 2021). As for the study more broadly: The study investigated the way shared, self-reactive T-cell receptor alpha chains are produced in the human thymus.

The sample was also reused in another study, on human thymus T cells. The second investigation adds: Donors were immunologically healthy infants undergoing open corrective cardiac surgery for congenital heart defects in Finland. Thymus tissue was collected as surgical resects that were removed during corrective cardiac surgery. V and J gene segment usage appeared biased in both thymic and peripheral blood repertoires. The related research found that thymic TCR repertoires overlapped highly between unrelated individuals. TCR alpha and beta repertoires from about eight infant thymus samples and four related peripheral blood samples were characterized in the study. Donor ages ranged from roughly 7 to 244 days, and the cohort comprised about six male and a couple of female infants. Thymocytes were mechanically released from the tissue and were stored as pellets of roughly 10-32 million cells at -70 degrees C. A QIAsymphony instrument was used to extract genomic DNA from frozen cell pellets. TCRB and TCRAD loci were amplified from a standardized quantity of quality-controlled genomic DNA using the immunoSEQ multiplex PCR assay. Amplicons spanned the V(D)J region at a length sufficient to cover the CDR3 and identify V and J genes. Through the commercial immunoSEQ service, the amplicons were sequenced on an Illumina platform. Corrections for primer bias and sequencing errors followed previously described methods, while TCRAD and TCRB definitions were based on the IMGT database. The repertoires were analysed using immunoSEQ Analyzer 3.0 and VDJTools for basic statistics, V/J segment usage, diversity estimates, rarefaction and pairwise overlap. Diversity was estimated using the Chao1, ChaoE, Efron-Thisted, Shannon and inverse Simpson indices, and was also estimated on datasets down-sampled to the size of the smallest sample. Repertoire overlap used strict matching of CDR3 nucleotide sequence, V gene and J gene, with Jaccard-based multidimensional scaling clustering. On average, around 810,000 unique TCRB clonotypes were obtained from thymus samples, compared with some 84,000 from blood samples.

Sequencing was performed on thymocytes. The sequence joins TRBV7-3 to TRBJ2-3, with TRBD1 tentatively as D gene (5 bases match). The receptor comes from a girl under three years old with a congenital heart defect. Donor details come from another sample of the same person, matched by shared clones. The CDR3 corresponds to CASSLSRASTDTQYF. The sequenced DNA: TGTGCCAGCAGCTTATCCAGGGCGAGCACAGATACGCAGTATTTT.